Below, 27 T cell receptor beta chains from the same sample are listed, as sequenced in a study of OX40 agonist ivuxolimab in advanced cancers. Assay: immunoSEQ multiplex PCR; the TCRdb copy retains only in-frame clones and omits some. The table records 75,000 to 100,000 clones, more than 70% of them present only once. The sample here was CD4+ or CD8+ T cells sorted from blood, taken in a trial of the OX40 agonist ivuxolimab. The receptor set was obtained from an adult with an advanced solid tumor such as melanoma, head and neck, liver or kidney cancer.

This chain joins TRBV9 and TRBJ2-7; 12 bases map to TRBD2. Losses at the gene ends were 4 bases for V and 6 bases for J; bases not matched to a gene: 8. Germline loops: CDR1 SGDLS, CDR2 YYNGEE. The CDR3 has 15 amino acids. The CDR3 spells CASSPLAGGSGEQYF. In nucleotides, the CDR3 is TGTGCCAGCAGCCCTCTAGCGGGAGGGTCGGGCGAGCAGTACTTC.

This rearrangement joins TRBV28 to TRBJ2-5, with D unresolved. The ends were cut back, 2 bases at V and 2 bases at J, with 6 bases in the middle. Germline CDR1 reads MDHEN; CDR2 reads SYDVKM. The CDR3 is 13 residues long. CDR3 DNA: TGTGCCAGCAGTTTACGGGTTCAAGAGACCCAGTACTTC. Protein sequence: CASSLRVQETQYF.

This rearrangement joins TRBV11-2 to TRBJ2-3; 8 positions agree with TRBD2. V gave up 4 bases and J gave up 4 bases; unmatched junction bases: 7. The germline V gene encodes CDR1 SGHAT and CDR2 FQNNGV. This CDR3 comprises 15 residues. CDR3 protein: CASSSAGVRADTQYF. The CDR3 DNA reads as TGTGCCAGCAGCTCAGCGGGGGTGAGGGCAGATACGCAGTATTTT.

This clone has a single count. The chain has TRBV6-1 and TRBJ1-5; D unclear. This CDR3 region has 15 residues. Trimming removed 3 bases at V and 5 bases at J, with 14 bases between. CDR1 is MNHNS and CDR2 is SASEGT in the germline V gene. The CDR3 nucleotides read TGTGCCAGCAGTGAGGTCCTATACGAGGATCAGCCCCAGCATTTT. Amino acid sequence: CASSEVLYEDQPQHF.

The rearrangement links TRBV4-2 to TRBJ2-1; 10 bases align to TRBD2. This CDR3 has 16 residues. Germline V lookup: CDR1 LGHNA, CDR2 YNFKEQ. V lost 1 base, J lost 2 bases, and 2 bases stayed unmatched. Here the CDR3 reads CASSQVSGRAYNEQFF. The CDR3, as DNA: TGTGCCAGCAGCCAAGTGAGCGGGAGGGCCTACAATGAGCAGTTCTTC.

The chain recombines TRBV6-4 with TRBJ2-5; D may match TRBD1 or TRBD2 (5 bases each). Deletions cut 5 bases from V and 0 bases from J, with 7 bases between. CDR3 length equals 13 residues. Germline V lookup: CDR1 MRHNA, CDR2 SNTAGT. The CDR3 DNA sequence: TGTGCCAGCAGTAGGGACGACCAAGAGACCCAGTACTTC. This encodes CASSRDDQETQYF.

V and J are TRBV5-6 and TRBJ2-7, with D unclear. CDR3 length: 15 amino acids. V was shortened by 2 bases and J by 0 bases, with 12 bases between the two germline ends. Germline loops: CDR1 SGHDT, CDR2 YYEEEE. CDR3 DNA sequence: TGTGCCAGCAGCTTAAGGTGGAGTGCCTCCTACGAGCAGTACTTC. It encodes CASSLRWSASYEQYF.

V and J are TRBV19 and TRBJ2-3; 7 bases agree with TRBD2. The CDR3 is made up of 14 amino acids. Trimming at V came to 6 bases and at J to 2 bases, leaving 5 bases not matched to a gene. Germline V gene data show CDR1 as LNHDA and CDR2 as SQIVND (reference sequence). CDR3 in DNA: TGTGCCAGTAGGTCGCTAGCGGCCACAGATACGCAGTATTTT. Its protein is CASRSLAATDTQYF.

This clone was observed a handful of times. The CDR3: CASSRVGQNNYGYTF. The DNA of the CDR3 is TGCGCCAGCAGCCGGGTGGGACAGAATAACTATGGCTACACCTTC. The chain combines TRBV4-1 with TRBJ1-2; 7 bases are a match to TRBD1. Germline V lookup: CDR1 MGHRA, CDR2 YSYEKL. Trimming cost V 4 bases and J 1 base; bases outside gene matches: 6. The length of the CDR3 is 15 residues.

The chain has TRBV25-1 and TRBJ2-3; the D gene is possibly TRBD1 (6 bases). V dropped 1 base and J dropped 2 bases, with 19 bases sitting between them. The CDR3 runs 18 residues. Germline assignment: CDR1 MGHDK and CDR2 SYGVNS. In DNA, the CDR3 is TGTGCCAGCAGTGAATTATTGGGGGCAATCAGTCACACAGATACGCAGTATTTT. It yields the protein CASSELLGAISHTDTQYF.

This chain joins TRBV11-2 and TRBJ2-7, with 7 bases that match TRBD1. This CDR3 has 19 amino acids. Germline V gene data show CDR1 as SGHAT and CDR2 as FQNNGV. J lost 2 bases, V lost 5 bases, and 21 bases had no gene match. The DNA of the CDR3 is TGTGCCAGCAGCCCCATAGGCCGTATGCGAGACAGGGACCCCTACGAGCAGTACTTC. Translation: CASSPIGRMRDRDPYEQYF.

The chain has TRBV5-4 and TRBJ1-1, with TRBD1 identical over 7 bases. The V segment lost 3 bases and the J segment 2 bases; nucleotides outside the gene matches: 7. CDR1 SGHNT and CDR2 YYREEE come from the germline V gene (reference sequence). The CDR3 covers 15 residues. CDR3 region: CASSSKDRVNTEAFF. In nucleotides, the CDR3 is TGTGCCAGCAGCTCAAAAGACAGGGTCAACACTGAAGCTTTCTTT.

The genes are TRBV5-1 and TRBJ1-1, with a weak D call TRBD1 (6 bases). Germline V gives CDR1 SGHRS, CDR2 YFSETQ. V gave up 1 base and J gave up 5 bases, with 12 bases separating them. The CDR3 consists of 14 residues. The CDR3 here is CASSLLGAGTEAFF. CDR3 coding DNA: TGCGCCAGCAGCTTGTTGGGGGCAGGAACTGAAGCTTTCTTT. The variable domain in full, with the rest retrieved from reference TRBV5-1 and TRBJ1-1, is KAGVTQTPRYLIKTRGQQVTLSCSPISGHRSVSWYQQTPGQGLQFLFEYFSETQRNKGNFPGRFSGRQFSNSRSEMNVSTLELGDSALYLCASSLLGAGTEAFFGQGTRLTVV.

This sequence joins TRBV29-1 and TRBJ2-7; 7 positions agree with TRBD1. After removal of 7 bases from V and 5 bases from J, the junction contained 8 bases not matched to a gene. Germline V gene sequence: CDR1 SQVTM, CDR2 ANQGSEA. The CDR3 contains 12 residues. The DNA for the CDR3 is TGCAGCGGCACAGGGGCGCTCAACGAGCAGTACTTC. This gives the protein CSGTGALNEQYF.

The gene calls are TRBV29-1 and TRBJ2-5, with D perhaps TRBD2 (5 bases). Germline assignment: CDR1 SQVTM and CDR2 ANQGSEA. The V gene lost 5 bases and the J gene lost 3 bases, with 19 bases spanning the gap. This CDR3 comprises 15 residues. The CDR3: CSVFEAERIKETQYF. The CDR3 region has the DNA TGCAGCGTTTTTGAAGCGGAGCGGATTAAAGAGACCCAGTACTTC.

V usage is TRBV19 and J usage is TRBJ1-1; maybe TRBD1 (6 bases). V gave up 10 bases and J gave up 0 bases, with 18 bases separating them. This CDR3 is 15 amino acids long. The germline CDR1 and CDR2 sequences are LNHDA and SQIVND (reference sequence). This CDR3 is CATRDIDYMNTEAFF. DNA of the CDR3: TGTGCCACCCGGGACATAGATTACATGAACACTGAAGCTTTCTTT. The full variable domain, rest sourced from reference TRBV19 and TRBJ1-1, is DGGITQSPKYLFRKEGQNVTLSCEQNLNHDAMYWYRQDPGQGLRLIYYSQIVNDFQKGDIAEGYSVSREKKESFPLTVTSAQKNPTAFYLCATRDIDYMNTEAFFGQGTRLTVV.

The chain couples TRBV2 to TRBJ1-4; D is unresolved. With 2 bases removed from V and 5 bases from J, the gap between germline ends came to 12 bases. Looked up from germline, CDR1 is SNHLY and CDR2 is FYNNEI. The CDR3 is 15 amino acids. The CDR3 bases are TGTGCCAGCAGTGAATTGGCGTCTGGGAATGAAAAACTGTTTTTT. It is translated as CASSELASGNEKLFF.

The chain carries TRBV19 and TRBJ1-2; 7 positions match TRBD1. J was trimmed by 4 bases and V by 5 bases; bases with no gene match: 4. The CDR3 has 13 residues. Germline V gene data show CDR1 as LNHDA and CDR2 as SQIVND (reference sequence). CDR3 in DNA: TGTGCCAGTAGTTTCGGGACAGCCTATGGCTACACCTTC. Its translation: CASSFGTAYGYTF.

The V gene is TRBV28, the J gene TRBJ1-5, with 7 bases aligning to TRBD1. J gave up 4 bases and V 10 bases, and 16 bases lay outside the gene matches. The CDR3 runs 16 residues. The germline V gene encodes CDR1 MDHEN and CDR2 SYDVKM. DNA of the CDR3: TGTGCCACTACAACCACAACAGGGGCGGGTAATCAGCCCCAGCATTTT. This sequence encodes CATTTTTGAGNQPQHF.

The J gene is TRBJ1-1, the V gene TRBV2; no clear D gene. Germline assignment: CDR1 SNHLY and CDR2 FYNNEI. This CDR3 is 16 amino acids long. Trimming left V 0 bases short and J 0 bases short, with 11 bases between. The CDR3 sequence is CASSEAPIALNTEAFF. CDR3 DNA sequence: TGTGCCAGCAGTGAAGCGCCCATCGCTCTGAACACTGAAGCTTTCTTT. Filled out from reference TRBV2 and TRBJ1-1, the complete variable domain reads EPEVTQTPSHQVTQMGQEVILRCVPISNHLYFYWYRQILGQKVEFLVSFYNNEISEKSEIFDDQFSVERPDGSNFTLKIRSTKLEDSAMYFCASSEAPIALNTEAFFGQGTRLTVV.

The chain carries TRBV2 and TRBJ2-2; 9 bases are a match to TRBD2. The V and J ends lost 10 bases and 6 bases, in that order; junction bases with no gene match: 9. The CDR3 loop spans 14 amino acids. CDR1 SNHLY and CDR2 FYNNEI come from the germline V gene. The CDR3 region has the DNA TGTGCCATCAATAGCGGGAGAGGGGCCGGGGAGCTGTTTTTT. This sequence encodes CAINSGRGAGELFF.

CDR3: CASSQGTSGSADTQYF. The DNA for the CDR3 is TGTGCCAGCAGCCAAGGGACTAGCGGGAGCGCAGATACGCAGTATTTT. This chain connects TRBV5-5 to TRBJ2-3; TRBD2 matches at 14 bases. The CDR3 consists of 16 residues. Germline V CDR1 and CDR2: SGHKS, YYEKEE (reference sequence). Trimming removed 4 bases from V and 4 bases from J; junction bases left unmatched: 5. The variable domain in full, completed from reference TRBV5-5 and TRBJ2-3, reads DAGVTQSPTHLIKTRGQQVTLRCSPISGHKSVSWYQQVLGQGPQFIFQYYEKEERGRGNFPDRFSARQFPNYSSELNVNALLLGDSALYLCASSQGTSGSADTQYFGPGTRLTVL.

The chain uses TRBV6-5 and TRBJ1-2, with D tentatively TRBD1 (6 bases). This CDR3 has 12 amino acids. CDR1 and CDR2 (germline): MNHEY, SVGAGI. Trimming shortened V by 5 bases and J by 8 bases, and 12 bases separated the two germline ends. The CDR3 region is CASSQGIGGYTF. DNA of the CDR3: TGTGCCAGCAGTCAGGGGATCGGCGGCTACACCTTC.

The CDR3 sequence: CASSGRAGNTDTQYF. The CDR3 DNA follows: TGTGCCAGCAGCGGGAGGGCGGGAAACACAGATACGCAGTATTTT. The V and J genes are TRBV9 and TRBJ2-3, with D possibly matching TRBD2 (6 bases). Germline-derived CDR1 and CDR2 are SGDLS and YYNGEE. There are 15 residues in the CDR3. Trimming stripped 3 bases from V and 2 bases from J, with 13 bases between.

This clone occurred once. V is TRBV11-2 and J is TRBJ2-7; a weak D match, TRBD1 (6 bases). The CDR3 length is 14 residues. V shed 5 bases and J shed 5 bases, with 16 bases lying between them. The V gene's germline CDR1 is SGHAT and CDR2 FQNNGV. CDR3 residues: CASSHRVPSDEQYF. CDR3 in DNA: TGTGCCAGCAGCCACAGGGTACCTTCCGACGAGCAGTACTTC.

The V and J genes are TRBV7-2 and TRBJ1-5; tentative D call: TRBD1 (5 bases). The CDR3 extends over 14 amino acids. Between the trimmed V and J ends, which lost 5 bases and 5 bases, there was a span of 13 bases. Germline V gene lookup returns CDR1 SGHTA and CDR2 FQGNSA. CDR3 coding DNA: TGTGCCAGCAGCCCCAACTGGGGCGATCAGCCCCAGCATTTT. This sequence encodes CASSPNWGDQPQHF.

The chain recombines TRBV28 with TRBJ1-5; the match to TRBD1 covers 9 bases. In germline, CDR1 is MDHEN, CDR2 SYDVKM. Losses at the gene ends were 4 bases for V and 1 base for J; bases not matched to a gene: 8. The CDR3 has 17 residues. As DNA, the CDR3 is TGTGCCAGCAGTTCCGACAGGGGGAGGTCCAGCAATCAGCCCCAGCATTTT. It yields the protein CASSSDRGRSSNQPQHF.